Presented here are 31 T cell receptor beta chains from one specimen sequenced in a study of blood T cell repertoires in COVID-19. Assay: immunoSEQ multiplex PCR; the TCRdb copy retains only in-frame clones and omits some. This sample yields 35,000 to 45,000 clones, of which around four fifths are seen a single time; around 35% belongs to the top ten. Sequenced material: peripheral blood. These receptors all stem from a man aged 55-75 years with acute or convalescent COVID-19.

The DNA of the CDR3 is TGTGCCAGCTCACCAATGGGAGACTGGGGGACCCAGTACTTC. Its protein is CASSPMGDWGTQYF. The rearrangement joins TRBV18 to TRBJ2-5; D might be TRBD2 (5 bases). This CDR3 is built from 14 residues. The V gene lost 2 bases and the J gene lost 7 bases, with 14 bases spanning the gap. Germline V gene sequence: CDR1 KGHSH, CDR2 LQKENI.

The V gene is TRBV3-1 (or the pseudogene TRBV3-2), the J gene TRBJ1-5, with a weak D call TRBD1 (5 bases). Germline loops: CDR1 LGHDT, CDR2 YNNKEL (reference sequence). V lost 1 base, J lost 2 bases, and 15 bases lay in between. The CDR3 length is 17 residues. The CDR3 region has the DNA TGTGCCAGCAGCCAAGGCGGATTCTGGGGCGGCAATCAGCCCCAGCATTTT. This sequence encodes CASSQGGFWGGNQPQHF.

J is TRBJ2-7 and V is TRBV6-5; 13 nucleotides match TRBD2. Germline CDR1 and CDR2: MNHEY and SVGAGI. The CDR3 sequence is 14 residues long. After removal of 5 bases from V and 4 bases from J, the junction contained 2 bases not matched to a gene. The DNA for the CDR3 is TGTGCCAGCAGTCCGACTAGCGGGAGGTACGAGCAGTACTTC. Translation: CASSPTSGRYEQYF.

This clone was recorded once. The J gene is TRBJ2-7, the V gene TRBV13, with TRBD1 matching 9 bases. Losses at the gene ends were 5 bases for V and 2 bases for J; bases not matched to a gene: 4. Germline V gene lookup returns CDR1 PRHDT and CDR2 FYEKMQ (reference sequence). CDR3 length: 14 residues. CDR3 nucleotides: TGTGCCAGCAGCGGGGGGACAGGGCCCTACGAGCAGTACTTC. It encodes CASSGGTGPYEQYF. The full variable domain, in which reference TRBV13 and TRBJ2-7 provide the parts outside the CDR3, is AAGVIQSPRHLIKEKRETATLKCYPIPRHDTVYWYQQGPGQDPQFLISFYEKMQSDKGSIPDRFSAQQFSDYHSELNMSSLELGDSALYFCASSGGTGPYEQYFGPGTRLTVT.

This chain uses TRBV15 with TRBJ2-7, with 7 positions matching TRBD1. The CDR3 loop spans 16 amino acids. V was pared by 0 bases and J by 1 base, with 6 bases of the junction left unmatched. Germline CDR1 LNHNV, CDR2 YYDKDF (reference sequence). The CDR3 sequence is CATSREQTGWSYEQYF. In DNA, the CDR3 is TGTGCCACCAGCAGAGAACAGACAGGGTGGTCCTACGAGCAGTACTTC.

The chain carries TRBV7-2 and TRBJ1-1; no definite D call. From germline, CDR1 is SGHTA and CDR2 FQGNSA. The CDR3 sequence is 13 residues long. Trimming removed 3 bases from V and 3 bases from J, with 8 bases in between. CDR3 region: CASSLDGDTEAFF. CDR3 nucleotides: TGTGCCAGCAGCTTGGACGGGGACACTGAAGCTTTCTTT.

This clone was detected a few times. V gene TRBV7-8 combines with J gene TRBJ1-1, with 9 nucleotides matching TRBD1. This CDR3 has 14 amino acids. Germline V CDR1 and CDR2: SGHVS, FQNEAQ. Unmatched junction bases numbered 4, after V lost 0 bases and J lost 8 bases. CDR3 in DNA: TGTGCCAGCAGCTTAGCGGGACAGGGATCCGAAGCTTTCTTT. This codes for CASSLAGQGSEAFF.

The chain recombines TRBV11-2 with TRBJ1-1; TRBD1 agrees at 7 bases. Germline V gene data show CDR1 as SGHAT and CDR2 as FQNNGV. Trimming cost V 0 bases and J 2 bases; bases outside gene matches: 3. The CDR3 has 15 amino acids. In DNA, the CDR3 is TGTGCCAGCAGCTTAGACGGGACAGCCAACACTGAAGCTTTCTTT. Residues: CASSLDGTANTEAFF.

The chain is built from TRBV7-9 and TRBJ2-4, with TRBD1 identical over 7 bases. With 1 base clipped from V and 9 bases from J, the junction kept 6 bases outside the gene matches. Germline values: CDR1 SEHNR, CDR2 FQNEAQ (reference sequence). The CDR3 contains 14 residues. CDR3 region: CASSLDSGGIIQYF. CDR3 DNA: TGTGCCAGCAGCTTAGATTCAGGGGGAATCATTCAGTACTTC.

This CDR3 is CASSPSRGQGAADTQYF. For the CDR3, the DNA is TGTGCCAGCAGCCCGTCTCGGGGACAGGGGGCCGCAGATACGCAGTATTTT. V is TRBV5-5 and J is TRBJ2-3, with TRBD1 matching 12 bases. Germline V gene data show CDR1 as SGHKS and CDR2 as YYEKEE (reference sequence). The CDR3 contains 17 residues. Trimming removed 4 bases from V and 4 bases from J; junction bases left unmatched: 10.

The genes are TRBV28 and TRBJ2-3, with 9 bases aligning to TRBD2. Germline-derived CDR1 and CDR2 are MDHEN and SYDVKM. This CDR3 comprises 15 residues. Germline trimming cut 10 bases from V and 4 bases from J; bases unmatched to any gene: 12. CDR3 loop: CATLPRAGGSDTQYF. As DNA, the CDR3 is TGTGCCACCCTTCCACGGGCGGGGGGGTCAGATACGCAGTATTTT.

This rearrangement joins TRBV6-5 to TRBJ1-5; 7 bases align to TRBD1. Germline V CDR1 and CDR2: MNHEY, SVGAGI. The ends lost 6 bases at V and 4 bases at J; junction bases unmatched: 6. The CDR3 totals 14 residues. CDR3 nucleotides: TGTGCCAGCAGCCACCGACAGGGAAATCAGCCCCAGCATTTT. Encoded protein: CASSHRQGNQPQHF.

J is TRBJ2-7 and V is TRBV12-3 or TRBV12-4; the D gene is possibly TRBD2 (5 bases). The CDR3 loop spans 11 amino acids. The V gene lost 5 bases and the J gene lost 4 bases, with 6 bases spanning the gap. DNA for the CDR3: TGTGCCAGCAGTGGGGAGTACGAGCAGTACTTC. It translates to CASSGEYEQYF.

The chain recombines TRBV19 with TRBJ2-5, with 7 bases lining up with TRBD2. This CDR3 comprises 14 residues. CDR1 and CDR2 (germline): LNHDA, SQIVND (reference sequence). The junction had 6 bases not matched to a gene; V was cut back by 5 bases and J by 3 bases. DNA for the CDR3: TGTGCCAGTAGTTCGGCGGGAGTAGAAGAGACCCAGTACTTC. Protein: CASSSAGVEETQYF.

The chain uses TRBV7-9 and TRBJ1-4, with D unclear. The germline V gene has CDR1 SEHNR and CDR2 FQNEAQ (reference sequence). This CDR3 has 17 residues. V was clipped by 5 bases and J by 0 bases, with 16 bases between them. The CDR3 sequence is CASSREPRLSTNEKLFF. CDR3 in DNA: TGTGCCAGCAGCCGAGAACCCCGCTTGTCAACTAATGAAAAACTGTTTTTT.

CDR3 DNA sequence: TGCGCCAGCAGGGATGACAGGGGGCTATACGAGCAGTACTTC. Its protein is CASRDDRGLYEQYF. The rearrangement uses TRBV5-1 and TRBJ2-7; the match to TRBD1 covers 10 bases. There are 14 residues in the CDR3. V trimming: 5 bases; J trimming: 4 bases; junction bases outside the gene matches: 6. Germline CDR1 SGHRS, CDR2 YFSETQ.

The chain couples TRBV29-1 to TRBJ1-2; D uncertain. CDR3 length: 14 residues. Germline assignment: CDR1 SQVTM and CDR2 ANQGSEA. V was shortened by 3 bases and J by 1 base, with 12 bases between the two germline ends. The CDR3 coding sequence is TGCAGCGTTGATAAGAGCGTAGATAACTATGGCTACACCTTC. This sequence encodes CSVDKSVDNYGYTF.

The gene calls are TRBV5-4 and TRBJ2-7; TRBD1 matches at 7 bases. This CDR3 is 12 amino acids long. J gave up 9 bases and V 0 bases, and 3 bases lay outside the gene matches. Germline lookup yields CDR1 SGHNT and CDR2 YYREEE (reference sequence). The DNA for the CDR3 is TGTGCCAGCAGCTTGGTACAGGGGTCGCAGTACTTC. Protein: CASSLVQGSQYF.

The CDR3 sequence is CASSQDGGRGDGETQYF. The CDR3 region has the DNA TGCGCCAGCAGCCAAGATGGTGGCAGGGGAGATGGGGAGACCCAGTACTTC. The chain employs TRBV4-1 and TRBJ2-5; TRBD1 might be the D (6 bases). Germline V gene data show CDR1 as MGHRA and CDR2 as YSYEKL. Between the trimmed V and J ends, which lost 0 bases and 5 bases, there was a span of 19 bases. The CDR3 covers 17 residues.

V gene TRBV11-3 combines with J gene TRBJ2-5, with 7 bases matching TRBD1. Trimming cost V 5 bases and J 6 bases; bases outside gene matches: 9. The CDR3 is 14 amino acids. The germline V gene has CDR1 SGHNT and CDR2 YENEEA. CDR3 protein: CASSPRQGRQTQYF. CDR3 nucleotides: TGTGCCAGCAGCCCACGACAGGGAAGGCAGACCCAGTACTTC.

The chain has TRBV5-6 and TRBJ1-5; D not resolved. Looked up from germline, CDR1 is SGHDT and CDR2 is YYEEEE. Trimming stripped 1 base from V and 2 bases from J, with 4 bases between. This CDR3 spans 13 amino acids. Here the CDR3 reads CASSLTGNQPQHF. In nucleotides, the CDR3 is TGTGCCAGCAGCTTGACAGGCAATCAGCCCCAGCATTTT.

Here the CDR3 DNA reads TGTGCCAGCAGCTTGGCGGGAGCGGGGAACCCCTACGAGCAGTACTTC. This translates into CASSLAGAGNPYEQYF. V gene TRBV5-5 combines with J gene TRBJ2-7; TRBD2 aligns across 7 bases. The V and J ends lost 0 bases and 2 bases, in that order; junction bases with no gene match: 8. The CDR3 extends over 16 amino acids. Germline CDR1 and CDR2: SGHKS and YYEKEE (reference sequence).

The genes are TRBV3-1 (or the pseudogene TRBV3-2) and TRBJ2-1; 8 nucleotides match TRBD2. The CDR3 has 16 residues. The V gene end was trimmed by 4 bases and the J gene end by 4 bases; junction bases not matched to a gene: 9. Germline lookup yields CDR1 LGHDT and CDR2 YNNKEL (reference sequence). This CDR3 is CASSPPGLGLYNEQFF. The DNA of the CDR3 is TGTGCCAGCAGCCCGCCGGGACTAGGCCTATACAATGAGCAGTTCTTC.

This sequence joins TRBV2 and TRBJ2-3; 10 positions match TRBD2. The V gene end was trimmed by 7 bases and the J gene end by 3 bases; junction bases not matched to a gene: 7. Germline V gives CDR1 SNHLY, CDR2 FYNNEI. CDR3 length: 15 residues. CDR3 DNA sequence: TGTGCCAGCAAGAGCGGGAGGGCAGCGACAGATACGCAGTATTTT. Translation: CASKSGRAATDTQYF.

The CDR3 protein is CASRRSAVPLHF. The CDR3, as DNA: TGTGCCAGCAGGAGGTCTGCGGTACCCCTCCACTTT. The chain couples TRBV28 to TRBJ1-6, with D hard to call. V shed 6 bases and J shed 12 bases, with 12 bases lying between them. CDR3 length: 12 amino acids. From germline, CDR1 is MDHEN and CDR2 SYDVKM.

This clone was detected once. V and J are TRBV24-1 and TRBJ2-7; tentatively, D is TRBD2 (6 bases). V lost 4 bases, J lost 4 bases, and 22 bases lay in between. The CDR3 is made up of 17 amino acids. Germline V gene sequence: CDR1 KGHDR, CDR2 SFDVKD. The CDR3 nucleotides read TGTGCCACCAGTGAAGGAGGGGTCAGAGAAAAGGGGTACGAGCAGTACTTC. Encoded protein: CATSEGGVREKGYEQYF.

This sequence joins TRBV19 and TRBJ1-4; 10 nucleotides align to TRBD1. The CDR3 spans 14 residues. Unmatched junction bases numbered 7, after V lost 7 bases and J lost 8 bases. Germline loops: CDR1 LNHDA, CDR2 SQIVND (reference sequence). This CDR3 is CASILTGQGEKLFF. The DNA of the CDR3 is TGTGCCAGTATCCTTACGGGACAGGGGGAAAAACTGTTTTTT. Variable domain in full (rest from reference TRBV19 and TRBJ1-4): DGGITQSPKYLFRKEGQNVTLSCEQNLNHDAMYWYRQDPGQGLRLIYYSQIVNDFQKGDIAEGYSVSREKKESFPLTVTSAQKNPTAFYLCASILTGQGEKLFFGSGTQLSVL.

This clone has only a few counts. The chain has TRBV19 and TRBJ1-4; tentative D call: TRBD1 (6 bases). This CDR3 region has 15 residues. Germline V gene sequence: CDR1 LNHDA, CDR2 SQIVND (reference sequence). V shed 7 bases and J shed 7 bases, with 19 bases lying between them. CDR3 protein: CASTPGQLDVEKLFF. The CDR3 bases are TGTGCCAGTACCCCCGGACAGCTTGACGTTGAAAAACTGTTTTTT.

The chain joins TRBV28 to TRBJ2-4; the match to TRBD1 covers 11 bases. This CDR3 contains 16 residues. J gave up 7 bases and V 5 bases, and 10 bases lay outside the gene matches. CDR1 and CDR2 from the germline V gene are MDHEN and SYDVKM. The CDR3 coding sequence is TGTGCCAGCAGTCCTCACGGGACAGGGGGTCGGAACATTCAGTACTTC. It encodes CASSPHGTGGRNIQYF.

J is TRBJ1-5 and V is TRBV6-6; weak D call: TRBD1 (6 bases). CDR1 is MNHNY, CDR2 SVGAGI, per germline (reference sequence). The CDR3 covers 16 residues. V was cut by 6 bases and J by 1 base, with 16 bases left in between. The CDR3 DNA follows: TGTGCCAGCAGAAATGGCCTACAGGGCAGCAATCAGCCCCAGCATTTT. Its protein product is CASRNGLQGSNQPQHF.

This clone was observed at least ten times. The J gene is TRBJ2-3, the V gene TRBV19; TRBD1 matches at 8 bases. The junction had 10 bases not matched to a gene; V was cut back by 1 base and J by 4 bases. This CDR3 region has 17 residues. Per germline, CDR1 LNHDA and CDR2 SQIVND (reference sequence). The CDR3 is CASSIGMGRGRADTQYF. The CDR3 nucleotides read TGTGCCAGTAGTATAGGGATGGGCAGGGGGCGGGCAGATACGCAGTATTTT.